This T cell receptor beta chain was identified during a study of T cell responses to AZD1222 COVID-19 vaccine. This table comes from immunoSEQ multiplex PCR, and its TCRdb copy is limited to in-frame clones, with some not included. The sample shows roughly 180,000 clones, about 90% of them seen only once. This TCR came from an adult in good health. Sequences were derived from peripheral blood, sampled on day 0 of AZD1222 vaccination.

Here the CDR3 DNA reads TGTGCCAGCAGCGTAGGAAGCAGGGGGCTCGACGAGCAGTACTTC. Translating gives CASSVGSRGLDEQYF. The chain couples TRBV9 to TRBJ2-7; 8 nucleotides agree with TRBD1. Unmatched junction bases numbered 7, after V lost 0 bases and J lost 5 bases. CDR1 is SGDLS and CDR2 is YYNGEE in the germline V gene. The CDR3 contains 15 residues.